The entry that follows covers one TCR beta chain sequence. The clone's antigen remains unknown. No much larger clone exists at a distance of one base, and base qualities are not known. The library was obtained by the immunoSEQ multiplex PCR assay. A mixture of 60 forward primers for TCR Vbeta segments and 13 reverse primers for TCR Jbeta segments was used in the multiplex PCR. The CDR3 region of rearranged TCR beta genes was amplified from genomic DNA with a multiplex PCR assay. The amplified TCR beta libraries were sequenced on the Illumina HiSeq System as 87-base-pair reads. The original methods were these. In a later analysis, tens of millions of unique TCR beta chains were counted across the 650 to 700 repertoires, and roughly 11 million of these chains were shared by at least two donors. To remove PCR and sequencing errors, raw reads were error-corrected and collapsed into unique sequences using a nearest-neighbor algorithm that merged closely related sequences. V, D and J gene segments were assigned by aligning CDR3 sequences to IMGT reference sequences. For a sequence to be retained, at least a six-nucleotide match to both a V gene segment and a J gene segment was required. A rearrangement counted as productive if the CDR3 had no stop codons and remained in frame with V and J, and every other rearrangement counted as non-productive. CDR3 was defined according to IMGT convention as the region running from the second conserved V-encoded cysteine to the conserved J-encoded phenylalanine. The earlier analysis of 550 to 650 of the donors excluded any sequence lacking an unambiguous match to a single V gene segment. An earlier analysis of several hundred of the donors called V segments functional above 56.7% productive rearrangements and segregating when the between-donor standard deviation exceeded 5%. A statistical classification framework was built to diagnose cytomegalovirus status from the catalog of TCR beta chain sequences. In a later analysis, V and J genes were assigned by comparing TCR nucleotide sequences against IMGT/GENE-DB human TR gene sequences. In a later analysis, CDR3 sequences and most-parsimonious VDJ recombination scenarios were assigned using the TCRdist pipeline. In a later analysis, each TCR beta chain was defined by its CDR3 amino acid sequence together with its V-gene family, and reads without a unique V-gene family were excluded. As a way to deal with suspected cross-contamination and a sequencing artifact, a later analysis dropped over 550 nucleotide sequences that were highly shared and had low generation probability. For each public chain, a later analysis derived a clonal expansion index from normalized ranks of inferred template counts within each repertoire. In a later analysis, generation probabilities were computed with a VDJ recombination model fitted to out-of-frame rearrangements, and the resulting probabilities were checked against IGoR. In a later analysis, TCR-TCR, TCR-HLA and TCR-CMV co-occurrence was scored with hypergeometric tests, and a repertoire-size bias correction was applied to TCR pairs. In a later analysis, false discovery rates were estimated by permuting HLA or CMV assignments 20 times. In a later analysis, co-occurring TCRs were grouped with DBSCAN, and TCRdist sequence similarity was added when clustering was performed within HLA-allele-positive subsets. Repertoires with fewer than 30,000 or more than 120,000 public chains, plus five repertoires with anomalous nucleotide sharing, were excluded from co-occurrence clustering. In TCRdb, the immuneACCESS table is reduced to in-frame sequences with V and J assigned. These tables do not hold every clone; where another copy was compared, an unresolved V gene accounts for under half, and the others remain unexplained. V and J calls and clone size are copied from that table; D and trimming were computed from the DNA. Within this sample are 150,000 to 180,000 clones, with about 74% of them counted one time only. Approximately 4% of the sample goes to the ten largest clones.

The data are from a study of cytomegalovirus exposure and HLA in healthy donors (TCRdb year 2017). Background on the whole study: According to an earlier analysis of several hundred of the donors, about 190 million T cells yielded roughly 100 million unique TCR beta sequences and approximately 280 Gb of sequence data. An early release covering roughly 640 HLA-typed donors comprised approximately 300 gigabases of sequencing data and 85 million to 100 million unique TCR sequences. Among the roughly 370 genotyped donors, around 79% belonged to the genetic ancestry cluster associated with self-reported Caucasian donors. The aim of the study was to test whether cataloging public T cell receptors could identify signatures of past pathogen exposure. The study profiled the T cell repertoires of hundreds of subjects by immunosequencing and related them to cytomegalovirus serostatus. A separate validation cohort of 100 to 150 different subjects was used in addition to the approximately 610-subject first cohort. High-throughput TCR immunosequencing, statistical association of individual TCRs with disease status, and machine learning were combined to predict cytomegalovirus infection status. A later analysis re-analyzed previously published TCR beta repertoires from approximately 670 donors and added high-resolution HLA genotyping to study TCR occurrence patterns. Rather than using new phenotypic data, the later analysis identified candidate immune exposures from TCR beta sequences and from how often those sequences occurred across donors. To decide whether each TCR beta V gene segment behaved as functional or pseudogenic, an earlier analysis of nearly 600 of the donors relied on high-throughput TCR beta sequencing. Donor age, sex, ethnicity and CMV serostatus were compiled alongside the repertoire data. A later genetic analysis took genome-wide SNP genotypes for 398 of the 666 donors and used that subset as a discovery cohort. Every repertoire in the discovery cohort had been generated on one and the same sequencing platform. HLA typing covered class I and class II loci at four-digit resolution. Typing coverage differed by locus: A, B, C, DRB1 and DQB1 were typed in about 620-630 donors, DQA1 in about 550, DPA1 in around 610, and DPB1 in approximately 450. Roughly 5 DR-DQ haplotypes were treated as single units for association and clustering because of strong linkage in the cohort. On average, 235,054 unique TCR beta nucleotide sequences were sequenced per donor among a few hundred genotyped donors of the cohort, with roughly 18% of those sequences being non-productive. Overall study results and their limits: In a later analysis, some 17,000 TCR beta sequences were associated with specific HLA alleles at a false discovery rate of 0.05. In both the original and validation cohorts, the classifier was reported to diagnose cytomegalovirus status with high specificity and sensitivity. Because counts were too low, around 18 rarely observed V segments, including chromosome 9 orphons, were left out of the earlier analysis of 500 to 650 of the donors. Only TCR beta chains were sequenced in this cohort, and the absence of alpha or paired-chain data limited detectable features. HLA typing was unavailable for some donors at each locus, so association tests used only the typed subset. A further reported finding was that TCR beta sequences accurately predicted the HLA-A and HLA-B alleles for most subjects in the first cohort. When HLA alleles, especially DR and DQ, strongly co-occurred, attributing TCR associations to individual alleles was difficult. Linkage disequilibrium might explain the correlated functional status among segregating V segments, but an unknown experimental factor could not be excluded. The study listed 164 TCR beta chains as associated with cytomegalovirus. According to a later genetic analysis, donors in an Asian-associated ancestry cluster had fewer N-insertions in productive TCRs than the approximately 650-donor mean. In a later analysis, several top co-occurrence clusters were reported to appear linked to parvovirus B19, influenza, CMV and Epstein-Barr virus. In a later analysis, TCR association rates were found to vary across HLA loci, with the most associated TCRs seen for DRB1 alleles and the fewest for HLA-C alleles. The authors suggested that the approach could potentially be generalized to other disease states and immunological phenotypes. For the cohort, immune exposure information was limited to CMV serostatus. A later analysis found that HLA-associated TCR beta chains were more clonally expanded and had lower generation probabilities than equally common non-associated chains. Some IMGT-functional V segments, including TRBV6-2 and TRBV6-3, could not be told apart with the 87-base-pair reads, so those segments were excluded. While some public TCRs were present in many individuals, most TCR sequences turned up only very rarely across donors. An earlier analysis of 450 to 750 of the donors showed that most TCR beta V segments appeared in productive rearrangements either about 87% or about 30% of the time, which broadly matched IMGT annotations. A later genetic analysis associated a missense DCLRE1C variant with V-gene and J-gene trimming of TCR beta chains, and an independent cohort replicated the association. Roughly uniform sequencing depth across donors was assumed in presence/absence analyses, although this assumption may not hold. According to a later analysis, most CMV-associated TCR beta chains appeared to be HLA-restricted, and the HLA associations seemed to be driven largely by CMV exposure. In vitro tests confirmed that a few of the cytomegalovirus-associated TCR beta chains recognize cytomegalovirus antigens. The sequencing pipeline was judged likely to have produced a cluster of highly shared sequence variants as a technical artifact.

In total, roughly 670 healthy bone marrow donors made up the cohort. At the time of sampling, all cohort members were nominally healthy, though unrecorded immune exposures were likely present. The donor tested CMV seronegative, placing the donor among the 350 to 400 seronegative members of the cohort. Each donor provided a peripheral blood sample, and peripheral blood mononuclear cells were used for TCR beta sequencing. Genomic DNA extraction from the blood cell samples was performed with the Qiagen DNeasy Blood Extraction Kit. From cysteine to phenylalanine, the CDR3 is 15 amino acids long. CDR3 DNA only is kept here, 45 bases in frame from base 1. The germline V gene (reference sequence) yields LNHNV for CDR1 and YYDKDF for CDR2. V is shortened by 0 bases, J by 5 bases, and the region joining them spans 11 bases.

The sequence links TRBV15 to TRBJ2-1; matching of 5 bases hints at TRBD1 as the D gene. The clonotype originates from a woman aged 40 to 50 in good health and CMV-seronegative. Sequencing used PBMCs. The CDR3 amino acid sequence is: CATSRDQAGNNEQFF. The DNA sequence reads TGTGCCACCAGCAGAGATCAGGCAGGGAACAATGAGCAGTTCTTC.